The source of this T cell receptor (beta chain) is a study of blood T cells in healthy people across ages. Study outcomes and limitations: From one million sequenced T cells, diversity estimates were lower bounds.

This CDR3 has 13 amino acids. V was pared by 8 bases and J by 4 bases, with 8 bases of the junction left unmatched. CDR1 and CDR2 (germline): MNHEY, SVGAGI. This clonotype has more than one count but fewer than ten. Its antigen remains unidentified. A second PCR of about 7 to 11 cycles used a sample-barcoded 5' primer and a J-beta primer mix. A template-switch adaptor containing 12 random nucleotides labeled each cDNA molecule. Samples each returned at least 2.5 million CDR3-containing paired-end reads. TCRdb independently ran MiXCR on the 5' RACE reads; one entry per CDR3 protein. The sample holds roughly 1.7 million distinct CDR3 sequences; 30% to 35% are singletons and the top ten take 11%. Donors gave approximately 9.9 milliliters of peripheral blood apiece.

The sequencing sample was made of blood. The rearrangement uses TRBV6-5 and TRBJ2-7; 7 nucleotides match TRBD1. This clonotype was sampled from a woman aged 25 to 39 in good health. The CDR3 DNA reads as TGTGCCAGCCGGATAACAGGGGATTACGAGCAGTACTTC. Amino acid sequence: CASRITGDYEQYF.